One and the same sample provided the 23 T cell receptor beta chains below, sequenced in a study of blood T cells in healthy people across ages. PCR was performed a second time for about 7 to 11 cycles using a sample-barcoded 5' primer and a J-beta primer mix. Each CDR3 protein is one row after TCRdb ran MiXCR on the 5' RACE reads. The repertoire consists of roughly 800,000 distinct CDR3 sequences, with about 36% occurring once and the leading ten covering roughly 13%. Source material: blood. The origin of the receptors is a man younger than 35 in good health.

CDR3 nucleotides: TGCGCCAGCAGCCAAGAATGGGGGACAGATTGTAGCAATCAGCCCCAGCATTTT. This gives the protein CASSQEWGTDCSNQPQHF. The chain is built from TRBV4-3 and TRBJ1-5; TRBD1 matches at 7 bases. The junction had 8 bases not matched to a gene; V was cut back by 0 bases and J by 0 bases. This CDR3 has 18 amino acids. Per germline, CDR1 LGHNA and CDR2 YSLEER.

The chain employs TRBV7-9 and TRBJ1-1; D might be TRBD1 (5 bases). Germline V CDR1 and CDR2: SEHNR, FQNEAQ (reference sequence). V gave up 3 bases and J gave up 7 bases, with 18 bases separating them. CDR3 length: 15 amino acids. CDR3 loop: CASSLSGVFRVEAFF. The DNA of the CDR3 is TGTGCCAGCAGCTTGTCCGGGGTGTTCAGGGTTGAAGCTTTCTTT. The variable domain in full, with the rest retrieved from reference TRBV7-9 and TRBJ1-1, is DTGVSQNPRHKITKRGQNVTFRCDPISEHNRLYWYRQTLGQGPEFLTYFQNEAQLEKSRLLSDRFSAERPKGSFSTLEIQRTEQGDSAMYLCASSLSGVFRVEAFFGQGTRLTVV.

About this clonotype itself: A much larger clone differs from this one at a single base, so this may be a read error. The chain recombines TRBV6-2 or TRBV6-3 with TRBJ2-1; 9 bases map to TRBD1. The J call may not be correct, given that the DNA end is closer to TRBJ2-7. Looked up from germline, CDR1 is MNHEY and CDR2 is SVGEGT. CDR3 size: 15 residues. The CDR3 DNA follows: TGTGCCAGCAGTTACGGGACAGGGACCTACAATGAGCAGTACTTC. Translated, it gives CASSYGTGTYNEQYF.

This clonotype has a single count. An end of the junction differs from the germline gene, which may be a read error. The chain combines TRBV12-3 or TRBV12-4 with TRBJ1-2; possible D gene TRBD1, 6 bases. CDR3 length equals 15 residues. The CDR3 sequence: CASSSGGASSHGHTF. The CDR3 DNA follows: TGTGCCAGCAGTTCGGGGGGGGCTTCCTCCCATGGCCACACCTTC.

There are a few counts of this clonotype. DNA for the CDR3: TGCGCCAGCAGCCAGGACAGTTGGAACACTGAAGCTTTCTTT. It specifies CASSQDSWNTEAFF. V usage is TRBV5-1 and J usage is TRBJ1-1; maybe TRBD1 (6 bases). Germline V gives CDR1 SGHRS, CDR2 YFSETQ. Trimming removed 4 bases from V and 1 base from J, with 11 bases in between. CDR3 length: 14 residues.

The V gene is TRBV9, the J gene TRBJ2-3; TRBD1 agrees at 8 bases. Germline CDR1 SGDLS, CDR2 YYNGEE. V dropped 0 bases and J dropped 5; count of bases not matched to a gene: 5. The CDR3 totals 15 residues. CDR3 bases: TGTGCCAGCAGCGTAGGGGGGACAGGTGGAGATACGCAGTATTTT. Translation gives CASSVGGTGGDTQYF.

The DNA for the CDR3 is TGTGCCAGCAGCTTAGGGGCAGGGAAAGAGACCCAGTACTTC. It encodes CASSLGAGKETQYF. The V gene is TRBV7-2, the J gene TRBJ2-5, with a possible D match to TRBD1 (5 bases). V was shortened by 1 base and J by 3 bases, with 9 bases between the two germline ends. The CDR3 extends over 14 amino acids. In germline, CDR1 is SGHTA, CDR2 FQGNSA. The whole variable domain, remainder taken from reference TRBV7-2 and TRBJ2-5, is GAGVSQSPSNKVTEKGKDVELRCDPISGHTALYWYRQSLGQGLEFLIYFQGNSAPDKSGLPSDRFSAERTGGSVSTLTIQRTQQEDSAVYLCASSLGAGKETQYFGPGTRLLVL.

The V gene is TRBV4-1, the J gene TRBJ2-7; D ambiguous. CDR3 length: 16 amino acids. V shed 1 base and J shed 7 bases, with 20 bases lying between them. Per the germline V gene, CDR1 is MGHRA and CDR2 is YSYEKL. The CDR3 DNA sequence: TGCGCCAGCAGCCAAGCTCAGGCCTACCCCTACAATGAGCAGTACTTC. This encodes CASSQAQAYPYNEQYF.

This clonotype was seen more than once but under ten times. J is TRBJ2-5 and V is TRBV5-6, with D perhaps TRBD2 (5 bases). V was cut by 4 bases and J by 2 bases, with 24 bases left in between. This CDR3 has 18 residues. Germline V gene data show CDR1 as SGHDT and CDR2 as YYEEEE. Here the CDR3 DNA reads TGTGCCAGCAGCCAGCCAAAGGACTTTTTTCCATCACAAGAGACCCAGTACTTC. Residues: CASSQPKDFFPSQETQYF. Filled out from reference TRBV5-6 and TRBJ2-5, the complete variable domain reads DAGVTQSPTHLIKTRGQQVTLRCSPKSGHDTVSWYQQALGQGPQFIFQYYEEEERQRGNFPDRFSGHQFPNYSSELNVNALLLGDSALYLCASSQPKDFFPSQETQYFGPGTRLLVL.

This clonotype appeared many times. This chain links TRBV15 with TRBJ2-3; D is ambiguous. The CDR3 is 13 residues long. V was cut by 4 bases and J by 6 bases, with 11 bases left in between. Germline CDR1 reads LNHNV; CDR2 reads YYDKDF (reference sequence). CDR3 amino acids: CATSKRSLDTQYF. CDR3 nucleotide sequence: TGTGCCACCAGCAAGAGGAGTCTCGATACGCAGTATTTT.

This clonotype was seen only a few times. The rearrangement joins TRBV7-8 to TRBJ1-5; TRBD1 might be the D (6 bases). Between the trimmed V and J ends, which lost 4 bases and 6 bases, there was a span of 16 bases. The CDR3 length is 15 residues. CDR1 SGHVS and CDR2 FQNEAQ come from the germline V gene. CDR3 bases: TGTGCCAGCAGCTATACAGGGCTGGAGGGTCAGCCCCAGCATTTT. Protein sequence: CASSYTGLEGQPQHF.

This clonotype occurred many times. The V gene is TRBV2, the J gene TRBJ2-1, with D maybe TRBD2 (5 bases). CDR1 is SNHLY, CDR2 FYNNEI, per germline. The CDR3 is 13 residues long. V lost 9 bases, J lost 0 bases, and 9 bases lay in between. This CDR3 is CASQGSSYNEQFF. The CDR3 coding sequence is TGTGCCAGTCAAGGGAGCTCCTACAATGAGCAGTTCTTC.

Comment on this clonotype: A much larger clone is a single base away; this may be a read error. V and J are TRBV12-3 or TRBV12-4 and TRBJ1-2; D perhaps matches TRBD1 (6 bases). This CDR3 comprises 14 residues. The CDR3 region is CAGSVHGGLGGYTF. The CDR3 nucleotides read TGTGCCGGCAGTGTCCACGGGGGCTTGGGCGGCTACACCTTC.

V and J are TRBV27 and TRBJ2-7; D gene ambiguous. Trimming took 10 bases from V and 7 from J, leaving 11 bases between them. Germline CDR1 and CDR2: MNHEY and SMNVEV (reference sequence). This CDR3 spans 10 amino acids. CDR3 region: CAIHFREQYF. CDR3 DNA: TGTGCCATCCACTTCCGTGAGCAGTACTTC.

The genes are TRBV6-5 and TRBJ1-2; possible D gene TRBD1, 5 bases. The CDR3 consists of 13 residues. Trimming cost V 8 bases and J 3 bases, with 13 bases left between them. Germline lookup yields CDR1 MNHEY and CDR2 SVGAGI. The CDR3: CASSWGAHYGYTF. In nucleotides, the CDR3 is TGTGCCAGCTCCTGGGGCGCCCACTATGGCTACACCTTC.

The chain joins TRBV5-5 to TRBJ2-6; weak D call: TRBD2 (5 bases). CDR3 length equals 17 residues. CDR1 is SGHKS and CDR2 is YYEKEE in the germline V gene (reference sequence). Trimming left V 2 bases short and J 0 bases short, with 12 bases between. CDR3 nucleotide sequence: TGTGCCAGCAGCTTCACAAGCAGCGGCTCTGGGGCCAACGTCCTGACTTTC. Translating gives CASSFTSSGSGANVLTF.

This chain uses TRBV20-1 with TRBJ1-2; a weak D match, TRBD1 (5 bases). CDR1 is DFQATT, CDR2 SNEGSKA, per germline (reference sequence). The CDR3 consists of 15 residues. V shed 2 bases and J shed 8 bases, with 21 bases lying between them. The CDR3 loop is CSARRDLGPGGGYTF. The CDR3 coding sequence is TGCAGTGCTAGAAGGGACCTAGGGCCTGGCGGAGGCTACACCTTC.

The rearrangement links TRBV5-1 to TRBJ2-7, with a possible D match to TRBD1 (6 bases). CDR1 and CDR2 (germline): SGHRS, YFSETQ. The CDR3 loop spans 15 amino acids. V lost 0 bases to trimming and J lost 0 bases, with 10 bases between them. In DNA form, the CDR3 reads TGCGCCAGCAGCTTGGTGGGGGCCCTCTCCTACGAGCAGTACTTC. Amino acids: CASSLVGALSYEQYF.

With regard to this clonotype: A junction end diverges from the germline sequence, so it may reflect a read error. The V and J genes are TRBV5-1 and TRBJ2-3; no clear D. Germline CDR1 is SGHRS and CDR2 is YFSETQ. The length of the CDR3 is 15 residues. CDR3 coding DNA: TGCGCCAGCATCTTGGCACAGAGAAGCACAGATACGCAGTATTTT. It encodes CASILAQRSTDTQYF.

The chain links TRBV20-1 to TRBJ2-7; 7 nucleotides line up with TRBD1. The CDR3 runs 12 residues. J lost 4 bases, V lost 3 bases, and 3 bases had no gene match. The germline gives CDR1 DFQATT, CDR2 SNEGSKA (reference sequence). The CDR3 sequence is CSARHRGYEQYF. The CDR3 region has the DNA TGCAGTGCTAGGCACAGGGGATACGAGCAGTACTTC.

This chain joins TRBV6-6 and TRBJ2-7; perhaps D is TRBD1 or TRBD2 (5 bases each). This CDR3 spans 14 amino acids. Germline-derived CDR1 and CDR2 are MNHNY and SVGAGI (reference sequence). Trimming left V 5 bases short and J 5 bases short, with 16 bases between. The CDR3 region is CASSDRDVNNEQYF. The CDR3 coding sequence is TGTGCCAGCAGTGACCGGGACGTCAACAACGAGCAGTACTTC.

Only a few counts were recorded for this clonotype. The V gene is TRBV5-1, the J gene TRBJ1-1; D is undetermined. Germline loops: CDR1 SGHRS, CDR2 YFSETQ. The germline V and J ends were trimmed by 0 bases and 1 base, with 10 bases remaining between them. The CDR3 contains 15 residues. The DNA for the CDR3 is TGCGCCAGCAGCTTGGCCGGATCTGGGAACACTGAAGCTTTCTTT. The encoded protein is CASSLAGSGNTEAFF. Full variable domain (missing parts from reference TRBV5-1 and TRBJ1-1): KAGVTQTPRYLIKTRGQQVTLSCSPISGHRSVSWYQQTPGQGLQFLFEYFSETQRNKGNFPGRFSGRQFSNSRSEMNVSTLELGDSALYLCASSLAGSGNTEAFFGQGTRLTVV.

Comment on this clonotype: A read error may explain this, as a much larger clone is one base away. The chain uses TRBV3-1 and TRBJ2-3; 11 bases are a match to TRBD2. The germline gives CDR1 LGHDT, CDR2 YNNKEL (reference sequence). There are 15 residues in the CDR3. CDR3 sequence: CAGSPTSGGTDTQYF. The CDR3 nucleotides read TGTGCCGGCAGCCCGACTAGCGGGGGCACAGATACGCAGTATTTT.